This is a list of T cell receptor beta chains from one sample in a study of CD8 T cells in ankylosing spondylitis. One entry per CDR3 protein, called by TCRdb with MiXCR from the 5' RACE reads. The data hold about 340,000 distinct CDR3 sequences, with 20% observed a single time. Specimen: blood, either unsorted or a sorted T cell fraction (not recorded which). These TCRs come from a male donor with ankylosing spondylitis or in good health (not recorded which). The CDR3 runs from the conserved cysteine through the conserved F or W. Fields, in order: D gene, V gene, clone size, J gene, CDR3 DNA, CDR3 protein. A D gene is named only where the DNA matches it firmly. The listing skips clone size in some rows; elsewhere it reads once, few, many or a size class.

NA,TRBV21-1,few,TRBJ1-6,TGTGCCAGCAGCATGGCAGGGGGGCGATCACCCCTCCACTTT,CASSMAGGRSPLHF
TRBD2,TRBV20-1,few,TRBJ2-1,TGCAGTGCCCCGGGACTAGCGGGGAGGCCATCTTTCGGTGAGCAGTTCTTC,CSAPGLAGRPSFGEQFF
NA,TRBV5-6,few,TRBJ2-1,TGTGCCAGCAGCTTGGTCTCAGATTACAATGAGCAGTTCTTC,CASSLVSDYNEQFF
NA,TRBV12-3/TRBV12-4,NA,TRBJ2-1,TGTGCCAGCGCTTTTAGCTCCTACAATGAGCAGTTCTTC,CASAFSSYNEQFF
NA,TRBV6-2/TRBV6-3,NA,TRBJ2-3,TGTGCCAGCAGTTACCTTCGTGATACGCAGTATTTT,CASSYLRDTQYF
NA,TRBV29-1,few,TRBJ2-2,TGCAGCGTTGTGGGGAGTGCCGCTGGGGAGCTGTTTTTT,CSVVGSAAGELFF
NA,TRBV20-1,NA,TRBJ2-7,TGCAGTGCTAGAGACTTAAAAACCGGGACCGTCTACGAGCAGTACTTC,CSARDLKTGTVYEQYF
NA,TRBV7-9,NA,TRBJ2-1,TGTGCCAGCAGCACGCCAGGGGAGCAGTTATTC,CASSTPGEQLF
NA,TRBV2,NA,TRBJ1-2,TGTGCCAGCGCATCAGCCAATGGCTACACCTTC,CASASANGYTF
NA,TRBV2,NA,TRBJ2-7,TGTGCCAGCAGTGAAGGTCCCGGTAGCTCCTACGAGCAGTACTTC,CASSEGPGSSYEQYF
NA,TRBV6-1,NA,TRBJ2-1,TGTGCCAGCAGTGGGGCGGGGAGCATAGTTGAGCAGTTCTTC,CASSGAGSIVEQFF
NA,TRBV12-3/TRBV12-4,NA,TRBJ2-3,TGTGCCAGCACCCAGGGACTCACAGATACGCAGTATTTT,CASTQGLTDTQYF
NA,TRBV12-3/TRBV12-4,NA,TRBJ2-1,TGTGCATCCTCGTGGGGGGGGCCAAACAATGAGCAGTTCTTC,CASSWGGPNNEQFF
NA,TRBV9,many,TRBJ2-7,TGTGCCAGCAGCGTAGGCGGGGAGTCCTACGAGCAGTACTTC,CASSVGGESYEQYF
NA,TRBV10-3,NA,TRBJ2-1,TGTGCCATCAGTGAGGAAAGAACAGACAATGAGCAGTTCTTC,CAISEERTDNEQFF
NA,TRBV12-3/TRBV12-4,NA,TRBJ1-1,TGTGCCAGCAGTTTATGGAGGGTGAACACTGAAGCTTTCTTT,CASSLWRVNTEAFF
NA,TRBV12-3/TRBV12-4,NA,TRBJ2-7,TGTGCCAGCGGTGGCAGGGGTGTACCCTACGAGCAGTACTTC,CASGGRGVPYEQYF
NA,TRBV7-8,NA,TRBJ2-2,TGTGCCAGCAGCGAAGGGGGTGGGGCCGGGGAGCTGTTTTTT,CASSEGGGAGELFF
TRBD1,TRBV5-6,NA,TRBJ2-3,TGTGCCAGCAGCTTGGCGGGACAGGATACGCAGTATTTT,CASSLAGQDTQYF
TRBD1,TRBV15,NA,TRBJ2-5,TGTGCCACCAGCAAGGGACAGGCGACTCAAGAGACCCAGTACTTC,CATSKGQATQETQYF
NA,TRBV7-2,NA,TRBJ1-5,TGTGCCAGCAGCTTAGCACAGATGGGGAATCAGCCCCAGCATTTT,CASSLAQMGNQPQHF
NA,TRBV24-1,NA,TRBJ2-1,TGTGCCACCAGTGATTTGAAGGGCAATGAGCAGTTCTTC,CATSDLKGNEQFF
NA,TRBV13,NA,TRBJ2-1,TGTGCCACCGAACTGGGGGTGGAGGAGCAGTTCTTC,CATELGVEEQFF
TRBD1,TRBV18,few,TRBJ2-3,TGTGCCAGCTCACCTGGACAGGGGGTTTGGGCAGATACGCAGTATTTT,CASSPGQGVWADTQYF
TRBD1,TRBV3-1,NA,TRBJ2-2,TGTGCCAGCAGCCCCCCTCACAGGGGTGGAGGAACCGGGGAGCTGTTTTTT,CASSPPHRGGGTGELFF
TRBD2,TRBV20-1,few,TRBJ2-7,TGCAGTGCTAATAAGGTCCTACTAGCGGGGGGGCGGGAGCAGTACTTC,CSANKVLLAGGREQYF
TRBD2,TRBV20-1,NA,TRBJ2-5,TGCAGTGCCAACAAAGCGGGGGAGGAGGAGACCCAGTACTTC,CSANKAGEEETQYF
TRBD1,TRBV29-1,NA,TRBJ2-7,TGCAGCGGCCGGGACAGCCCGGGGGAGCAGTACTTC,CSGRDSPGEQYF
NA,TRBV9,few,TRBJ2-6,TGTGCCAGCAGCGTAGAGGTGAGGGACTCTGGGGCCAACGTCCTGACTTTC,CASSVEVRDSGANVLTF
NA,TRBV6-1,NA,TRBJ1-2,TGTGCCAGCCTGGGGGGCGGAACAAACTATGGCTACACCTTC,CASLGGGTNYGYTF
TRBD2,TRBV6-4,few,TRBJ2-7,TGTGCCAGCAGTGTCGGGGAGGGGAACGAGCAGTACTTC,CASSVGEGNEQYF
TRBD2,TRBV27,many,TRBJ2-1,TGTGCCAGCAGTTGGCGGGGGGGAAACGACAATGAGCAGTTCTTC,CASSWRGGNDNEQFF
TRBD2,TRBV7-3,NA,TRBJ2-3,TGTGCCAGCAGCTTAAATCCGGGGGGAAACACAGATACGCAGTATTTT,CASSLNPGGNTDTQYF
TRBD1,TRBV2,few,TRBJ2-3,TGTGCCAGCACTGGTAGGGGAGACAGGGTAGGGAGAAGTGAAGATACGCAGTATTTT,CASTGRGDRVGRSEDTQYF
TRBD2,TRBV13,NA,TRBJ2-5,TGTGCCAGCAGCTTACGTCCAGCGGGGTTCCAAGAGACCCAGTACTTC,CASSLRPAGFQETQYF
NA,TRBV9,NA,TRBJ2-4,TGTGCCAGCAGCGTAGGAGGGGGGAACATTCAGTACTTC,CASSVGGGNIQYF
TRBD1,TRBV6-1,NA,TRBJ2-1,TGTGCCAGCAGCGGACAGGGCGGCTACAATGAGCAGTTCTTC,CASSGQGGYNEQFF
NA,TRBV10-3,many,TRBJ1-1,TGTGCCATCAGCGTACGGGACGGCCATCCGAACACTGAAGCTTTCTTT,CAISVRDGHPNTEAFF
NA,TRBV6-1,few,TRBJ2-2,TGTGCCAGCACCCCTAGGGTCACCGGGGAGCTGTTTTTT,CASTPRVTGELFF
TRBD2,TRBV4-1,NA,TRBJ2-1,TGCGCCAGCAGCCCAAGTGGACTAGCGGGGGCCCTAGCAAATGAGCAGTTCTTC,CASSPSGLAGALANEQFF
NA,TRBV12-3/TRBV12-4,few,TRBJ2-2,TGTGCCAGCACCCTACTCGACTCGCGGCGTAACACCGGGGAGCTGTTTTTT,CASTLLDSRRNTGELFF
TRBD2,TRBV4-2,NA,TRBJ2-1,TGTGCCAGCAGCCAGCGGACTAGCGGGGGTGCCGATGAGCAGTTCTTC,CASSQRTSGGADEQFF
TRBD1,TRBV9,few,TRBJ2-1,TGTGCCAGCAGCGTAGCTGGGGACAGCTGGTTCTTC,CASSVAGDSWFF
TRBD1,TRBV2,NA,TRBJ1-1,TGTGCCAGCAGTGAACCCGGGACAGGGGATGGCACTGAAGCTTTCTTT,CASSEPGTGDGTEAFF
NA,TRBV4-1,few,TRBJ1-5,TGCGCCAGCAGCCACCGCAAAGGGGGCAATCAGCCCCAGCATTTT,CASSHRKGGNQPQHF
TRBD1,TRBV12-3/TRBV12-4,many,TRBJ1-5,TGTGCCAGCAGTCCACAGGGGGCTGGGCAGCCCCAGCATTTT,CASSPQGAGQPQHF
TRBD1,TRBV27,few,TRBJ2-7,TGTGCCAGCAGTGCCCGGACAGGGAGCTCCTACGAGCAGTACTTC,CASSARTGSSYEQYF
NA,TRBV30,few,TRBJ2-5,TGTGCCTGGAGTGAGATTATGATGGAGACCCAGTACTTC,CAWSEIMMETQYF
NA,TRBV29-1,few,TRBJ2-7,TGCAGCGTGACGGGACAAGCCGGCGAGCAGTACTTC,CSVTGQAGEQYF
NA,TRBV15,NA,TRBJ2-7,TGTGCCACCAGCAGAGGAGGACAAAAGGAGCACGAGCAGTACTTC,CATSRGGQKEHEQYF
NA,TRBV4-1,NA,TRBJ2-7,TGCGCCAGCAGCAGCCCCGAGCGGCTACGCTACGAGCAGTACTTC,CASSSPERLRYEQYF
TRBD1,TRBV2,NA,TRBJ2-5,TGTGCCAGCGAACAGGGGGTTGGAGAGACCCAGTACTTC,CASEQGVGETQYF
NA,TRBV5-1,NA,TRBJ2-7,TGCGCCAGCCCGTTCGGGGCCCCTTACGAGCAGTACTTC,CASPFGAPYEQYF
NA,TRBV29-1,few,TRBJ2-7,TGCAGCGTTGAAGGATTACAGGGGGGGGCCTACGAGCAGTACTTC,CSVEGLQGGAYEQYF
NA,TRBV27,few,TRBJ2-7,TGTGCCAGCAGTCCCACCCACCCCCGAGCGGGCTACGAGCAGTACTTC,CASSPTHPRAGYEQYF